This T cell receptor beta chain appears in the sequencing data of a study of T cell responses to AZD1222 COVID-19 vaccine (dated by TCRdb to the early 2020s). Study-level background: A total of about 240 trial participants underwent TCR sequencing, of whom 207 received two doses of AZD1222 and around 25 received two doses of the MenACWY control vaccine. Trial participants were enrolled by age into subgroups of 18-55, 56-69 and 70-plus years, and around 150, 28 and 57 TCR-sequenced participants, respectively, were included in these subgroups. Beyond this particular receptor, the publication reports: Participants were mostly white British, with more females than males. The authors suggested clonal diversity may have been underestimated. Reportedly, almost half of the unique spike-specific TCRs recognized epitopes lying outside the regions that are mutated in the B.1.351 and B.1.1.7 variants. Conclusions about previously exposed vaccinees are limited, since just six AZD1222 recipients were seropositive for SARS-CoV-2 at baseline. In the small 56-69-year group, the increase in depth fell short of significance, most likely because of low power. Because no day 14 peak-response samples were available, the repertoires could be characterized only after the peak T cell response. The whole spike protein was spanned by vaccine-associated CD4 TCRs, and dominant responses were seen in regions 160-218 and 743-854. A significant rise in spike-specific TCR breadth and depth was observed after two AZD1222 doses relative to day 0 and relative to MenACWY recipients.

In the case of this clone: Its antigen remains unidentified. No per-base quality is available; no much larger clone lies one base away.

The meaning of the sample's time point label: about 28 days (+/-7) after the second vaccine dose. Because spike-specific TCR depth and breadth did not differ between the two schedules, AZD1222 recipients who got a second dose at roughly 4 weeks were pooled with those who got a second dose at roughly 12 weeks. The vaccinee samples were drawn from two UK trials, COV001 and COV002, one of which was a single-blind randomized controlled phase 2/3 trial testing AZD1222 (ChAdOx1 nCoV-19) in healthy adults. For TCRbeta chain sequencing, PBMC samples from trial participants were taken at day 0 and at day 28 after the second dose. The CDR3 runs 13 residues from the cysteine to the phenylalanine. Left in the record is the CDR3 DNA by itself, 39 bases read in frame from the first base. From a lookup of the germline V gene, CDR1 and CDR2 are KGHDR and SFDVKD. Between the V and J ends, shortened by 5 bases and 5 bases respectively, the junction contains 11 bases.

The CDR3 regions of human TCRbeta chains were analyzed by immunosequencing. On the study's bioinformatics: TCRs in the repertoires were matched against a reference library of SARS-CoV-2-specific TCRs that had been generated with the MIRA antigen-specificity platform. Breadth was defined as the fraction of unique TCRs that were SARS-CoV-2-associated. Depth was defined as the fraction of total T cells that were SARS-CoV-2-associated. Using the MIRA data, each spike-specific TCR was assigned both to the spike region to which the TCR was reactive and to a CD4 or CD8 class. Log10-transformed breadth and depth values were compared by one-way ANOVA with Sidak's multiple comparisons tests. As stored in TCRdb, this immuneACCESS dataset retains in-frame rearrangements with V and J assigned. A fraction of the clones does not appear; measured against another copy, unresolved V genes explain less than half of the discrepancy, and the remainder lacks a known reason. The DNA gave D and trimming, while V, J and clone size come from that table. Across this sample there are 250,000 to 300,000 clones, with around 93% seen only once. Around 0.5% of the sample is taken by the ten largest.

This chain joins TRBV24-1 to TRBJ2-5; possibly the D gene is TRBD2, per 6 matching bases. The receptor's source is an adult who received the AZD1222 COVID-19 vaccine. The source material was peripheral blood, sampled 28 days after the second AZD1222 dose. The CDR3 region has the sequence CATSAWSGETQYF. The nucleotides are TGTGCCACCAGTGCCTGGAGCGGGGAGACCCAGTACTTC.